One and the same sample provided the 18 T cell receptor delta chains below, sequenced in a study of human gamma delta and Vdelta1 T cells. TCRdb called clones from the PCR reads again using CATT. The table includes some 6,100 delta-chain clones, approximately 40% detected once. The antigens of these receptors remain unknown. Specimen: Vdelta1 gamma-delta T cells from blood grown in culture (DOT cells). Every receptor here comes from a human donor in good health.

This clone is classed as medium-sized (0.01 to 0.1%). The gene calls are TRDV1 and TRDJ1; 13 bases line up with TRDD3. This CDR3 is 20 amino acids long. With 1 base clipped from V and 8 bases from J, the junction kept 19 bases outside the gene matches. The germline gives CDR1 TSWWSYY, CDR2 QGS. CDR3 sequence: CALGEHPRSSTGGYVGKLIF. The CDR3 coding sequence is TGTGCTCTTGGGGAACATCCTCGGTCCAGTACTGGGGGATACGTTGGCAAACTCATCTTT.

The rearrangement uses TRDV1 and TRDJ1; a weak D match, TRDD3 (10 bases). Germline V CDR1 and CDR2: TSWWSYY, QGS. V lost 1 base and J lost 0, with 48 bases in between. The CDR3 contains 28 residues. The CDR3: CALGEPPGIVPPFLRNWGMFGYTDKLIF. CDR3 nucleotides: TGTGCTCTTGGGGAACCCCCGGGGATAGTTCCGCCCTTCCTACGAAACTGGGGGATGTTTGGGTACACCGATAAACTCATCTTT.

This clone was seen a few times. The chain uses TRDV1 and TRDJ1; 8 positions agree with TRDD3. Per the germline V gene, CDR1 is TSWWSYY and CDR2 is QGS. This CDR3 region has 25 residues. Losses at the gene ends were 0 bases for V and 0 bases for J; bases not matched to a gene: 30. CDR3 sequence (DNA): TGTGCTCTTGGGGAACTTCGAGACGCCTCGTCTTCGTACTGGGGATACCCCCCGTACACCGATAAACTCATCTTT. Amino acid sequence: CALGELRDASSSYWGYPPYTDKLIF.

V is TRDV1 and J is TRDJ1, with D perhaps matching TRDD2 or TRDD3 (7 bases each). Germline assignment: CDR1 TSWWSYY and CDR2 QGS. The CDR3 runs to 27 residues. Trimming shortened V by 0 bases and J by 4 bases, and 48 bases separated the two germline ends. This CDR3 is CALGELLLRPIPTSGIVEVRPDDKLIF. The CDR3 DNA is TGTGCTCTTGGGGAACTTCTTTTAAGACCGATTCCTACGTCGGGGATAGTAGAGGTCCGACCCGACGATAAACTCATCTTT.

This chain links TRDV1 with TRDJ1, with a possible D match to TRDD2 (6 bases). The germline V gene encodes CDR1 TSWWSYY and CDR2 QGS. V gave up 0 bases and J gave up 4 bases, with 27 bases separating them. This CDR3 contains 20 residues. The DNA of the CDR3 is TGTGCTCTTGGGGAACTAGTTCCTAAGGGAGCTAAGACCTCTAACGATAAACTCATCTTT. It yields the protein CALGELVPKGAKTSNDKLIF.

Comments on this clone: This sequence is one base from a far larger clone and is likely a read error. The same CDR3 arises from other DNA sequences in this sample as well. The chain combines TRDV1 with TRDJ1, with D maybe TRDD3 (6 bases). The CDR3 is made up of 21 amino acids. Germline assignment: CDR1 TSWWSYY and CDR2 QGS. V lost 0 bases, J lost 5 bases, and 31 bases lay in between. As DNA, the CDR3 is TGTGCTCTTGGGGAACTAGCTGGACCTAAAATCCCGGGGGAACATGGGGATAAACTCATCTTT. This translates into CALGELAGPKIPGEHGDKLIF.

The chain recombines TRDV1 with TRDJ1; maybe TRDD3 (5 bases). Trimming removed 9 bases from V and 0 bases from J, with 20 bases in between. This CDR3 is 16 amino acids long. The V gene's germline CDR1 is TSWWSYY and CDR2 QGS. The CDR3 bases are TGTGCTCTCGGTCGGGATTGGAGTAGTTACACCGATAAACTCATCTTT. This sequence encodes CALGRDWSSYTDKLIF.

The chain is built from TRDV1 and TRDJ1; TRDD3 agrees at 11 bases. The germline gives CDR1 TSWWSYY, CDR2 QGS. The CDR3 is 23 residues long. Unmatched junction bases numbered 25, after V lost 2 bases and J lost 2 bases. The CDR3 DNA is TGTGCTCTTGGGGAAACTTATCCGTGGTCGGACTGGGGGATAGTATGGGGGACCGATAAACTCATCTTT. Residues: CALGETYPWSDWGIVWGTDKLIF.

By sample share, this clone is medium-sized (0.01 to 0.1%). The J gene is TRDJ1, the V gene TRDV1; D remains ambiguous. With 0 bases removed from V and 12 bases from J, the gap between germline ends came to 11 bases. The CDR3 spans 12 residues. CDR1 and CDR2 (germline): TSWWSYY, QGS. CDR3: CALGELGKRFIF. CDR3 in DNA: TGTGCTCTTGGGGAACTCGGTAAAAGGTTCATCTTT.

This clone is medium-sized (0.01 to 0.1%) within its sample. The chain combines TRDV1 with TRDJ1, with D possibly being TRDD2 or TRDD3 (6 bases each). This CDR3 is built from 20 residues. Looked up from germline, CDR1 is TSWWSYY and CDR2 is QGS. The germline V and J ends were trimmed by 8 bases and 1 base, with 32 bases remaining between them. The CDR3 DNA sequence: TGTGCTCTTCCTTCCCTATCCCGATACGACCCCCATTCGGGCACCGATAAACTCATCTTT. Protein: CALPSLSRYDPHSGTDKLIF.

The chain has TRDV1 and TRDJ1, with 10 bases matching TRDD3. The CDR3 is 21 residues long. Trimming cost V 1 base and J 4 bases; bases outside gene matches: 21. The germline V gene encodes CDR1 TSWWSYY and CDR2 QGS. The CDR3 DNA is TGTGCTCTTGGGGAACCCCTTCAAGCCGGGGGGATACGCAAAAAATACGATAAACTCATCTTT. Encoded protein: CALGEPLQAGGIRKKYDKLIF.

This clone was counted once. Germline is not matched at one junction end, which may reflect a read error. The chain carries TRDV1 and TRDJ1; 12 bases agree with TRDD3. This CDR3 has 23 residues. The germline V gene has CDR1 TSWWSYY and CDR2 QGS. The CDR3 loop reads CALGEPAYSRRLGDTGYTDKLTF. CDR3 nucleotides: TGTGCTCTTGGGGAACCTGCCTACAGTCGGAGACTGGGGGATACCGGGTACACCGATAAACTCACCTTT.

This chain connects TRDV1 to TRDJ1; either TRDD2 or TRDD3 may supply D (5 bases each). This CDR3 is built from 16 residues. Per the germline V gene, CDR1 is TSWWSYY and CDR2 is QGS. V lost 5 bases to trimming and J lost 8 bases, with 24 bases between them. CDR3: CALGFPLNNLRGKLIF. The DNA of the CDR3 is TGTGCTCTTGGGTTTCCTCTTAACAACCTTAGGGGGAAACTCATCTTT.

The genes are TRDV1 and TRDJ1; TRDD2 might be the D (5 bases). Trimming took off 10 bases at V and 10 bases at J, with 31 bases between the two ends. Per the germline V gene, CDR1 is TSWWSYY and CDR2 is QGS. The CDR3 has 16 residues. Here the CDR3 DNA reads TGTGCTCGTGGCATACAGCGGCGCTGGCCCTACGAAGTACTCATCTTT. Its protein product is CARGIQRRWPYEVLIF.

This clone was observed a few times. The chain joins TRDV1 to TRDJ1; the match to TRDD3 covers 12 bases. This CDR3 comprises 27 residues. V gave up 0 bases and J gave up 6 bases; unmatched junction bases: 38. Looked up from germline, CDR1 is TSWWSYY and CDR2 is QGS. The CDR3 coding sequence is TGTGCTCTTGGGGAACTAGTTTTCTGCGAGGGGGTACTGGGGCCGAGCACTGTGACTGGGGGATACAATAAACTCATCTTT. Translation: CALGELVFCEGVLGPSTVTGGYNKLIF.

V gene TRDV1 combines with J gene TRDJ1, with 7 bases matching TRDD3. The length of the CDR3 is 20 residues. V was clipped by 0 bases and J by 0 bases; unmatched bases: 16. Germline CDR1 reads TSWWSYY; CDR2 reads QGS. The CDR3 spells CALGELLRGRWGSYTDKLIF. DNA of the CDR3: TGTGCTCTTGGGGAACTCCTACGAGGACGCTGGGGGTCGTACACCGATAAACTCATCTTT.

The chain employs TRDV1 and TRDJ1, with 9 bases identical to TRDD3. This CDR3 is built from 19 residues. The J segment lost 0 bases and the V segment lost 5 bases, leaving 16 bases of the junction unmatched. CDR1 is TSWWSYY and CDR2 is QGS in the germline V gene. This CDR3 reads CALGIYFRGGYPYTDKLIF. The CDR3, as DNA: TGTGCTCTTGGGATTTATTTCCGCGGGGGATACCCGTACACCGATAAACTCATCTTT.

The table lists this clone with a few counts. The chain couples TRDV1 to TRDJ1; D possibly uses TRDD2 or TRDD3 (5 bases each). The CDR3 sequence is 21 residues long. The germline gives CDR1 TSWWSYY, CDR2 QGS. Deletions cut 3 bases from V and 7 bases from J, with 36 bases between. CDR3: CALGETIPTSRAGYRDGKLIF. In DNA, the CDR3 is TGTGCTCTTGGGGAGACAATACCTACGTCCCGAGCTGGGTACAGAGACGGTAAACTCATCTTT.